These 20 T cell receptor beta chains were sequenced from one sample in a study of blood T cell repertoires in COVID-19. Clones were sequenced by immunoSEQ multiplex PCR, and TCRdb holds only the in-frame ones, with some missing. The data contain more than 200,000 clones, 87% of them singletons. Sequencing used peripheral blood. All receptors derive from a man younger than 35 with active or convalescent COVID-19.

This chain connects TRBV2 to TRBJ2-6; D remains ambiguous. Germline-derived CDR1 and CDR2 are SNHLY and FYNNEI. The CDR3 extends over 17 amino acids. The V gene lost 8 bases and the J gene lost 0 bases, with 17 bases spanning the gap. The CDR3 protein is CASQYTIMNSGANVLTF. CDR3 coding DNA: TGTGCCAGCCAGTATACAATAATGAACTCTGGGGCCAACGTCCTGACTTTC.

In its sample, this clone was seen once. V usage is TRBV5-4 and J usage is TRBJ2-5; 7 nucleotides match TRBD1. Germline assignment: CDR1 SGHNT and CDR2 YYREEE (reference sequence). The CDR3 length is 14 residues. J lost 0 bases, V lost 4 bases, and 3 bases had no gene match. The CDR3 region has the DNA TGTGCCAGCAGCCCGGGACAGTACCAAGAGACCCAGTACTTC. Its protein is CASSPGQYQETQYF.

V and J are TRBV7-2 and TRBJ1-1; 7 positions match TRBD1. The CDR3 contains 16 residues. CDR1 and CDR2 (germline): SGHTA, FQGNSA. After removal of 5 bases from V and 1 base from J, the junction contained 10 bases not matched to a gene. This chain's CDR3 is CASSRQGVGGNTEAFF. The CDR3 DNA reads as TGTGCCAGCAGCCGCCAGGGGGTAGGAGGGAACACTGAAGCTTTCTTT.

The CDR3 loop is CASSLNFPSGNTIYF. The CDR3 coding sequence is TGTGCCAGCAGCTTAAACTTCCCCTCTGGAAACACCATATATTTT. The chain carries TRBV7-2 and TRBJ1-3, with unresolved D. The ends were cut back, 2 bases at V and 0 bases at J, with 8 bases in the middle. The CDR3 runs to 15 residues. CDR1 and CDR2 (germline): SGHTA, FQGNSA.

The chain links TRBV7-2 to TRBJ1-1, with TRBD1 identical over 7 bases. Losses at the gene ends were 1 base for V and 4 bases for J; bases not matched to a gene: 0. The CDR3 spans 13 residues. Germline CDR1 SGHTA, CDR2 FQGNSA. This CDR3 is CASSLEGATEAFF. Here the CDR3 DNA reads TGTGCCAGCAGCTTAGAGGGGGCCACTGAAGCTTTCTTT.

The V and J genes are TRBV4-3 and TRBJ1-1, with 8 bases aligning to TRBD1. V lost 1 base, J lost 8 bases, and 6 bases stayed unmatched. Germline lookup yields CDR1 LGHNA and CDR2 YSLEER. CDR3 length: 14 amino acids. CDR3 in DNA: TGCGCCAGCAGCCAAGTAGGGACAGGCTCCGAAGCTTTCTTT. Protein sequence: CASSQVGTGSEAFF.

The chain's CDR3 is CASSSDGGRGSPLHF. DNA for the CDR3: TGTGCCAGCAGTTCAGACGGAGGTCGGGGGTCACCCCTCCACTTT. The chain carries TRBV6-5 and TRBJ1-6; D possibly corresponds to TRBD1 (5 bases). Germline-derived CDR1 and CDR2 are MNHEY and SVGAGI. V lost 4 bases and J 10 bases, leaving 17 bases between the germline ends. There are 15 residues in the CDR3.

In nucleotides, the CDR3 is TGTGCCAGCAGCTTAGTTGGGGGTGCCCCAATCGGGAGTTCACCCCTCCACTTT. Translating gives CASSLVGGAPIGSSPLHF. The chain joins TRBV11-2 to TRBJ1-6; TRBD1 is a possible D gene (5 bases). The CDR3 length is 18 residues. The V gene's germline CDR1 is SGHAT and CDR2 FQNNGV. V gave up 1 base and J gave up 9 bases, with 22 bases separating them.

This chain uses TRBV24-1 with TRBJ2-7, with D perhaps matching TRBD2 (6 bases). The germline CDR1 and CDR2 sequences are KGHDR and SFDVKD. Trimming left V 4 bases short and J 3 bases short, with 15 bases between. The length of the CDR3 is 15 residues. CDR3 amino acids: CATSDPQGGYYEQYF. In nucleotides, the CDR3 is TGTGCCACCAGTGACCCGCAGGGAGGTTACTACGAGCAGTACTTC.

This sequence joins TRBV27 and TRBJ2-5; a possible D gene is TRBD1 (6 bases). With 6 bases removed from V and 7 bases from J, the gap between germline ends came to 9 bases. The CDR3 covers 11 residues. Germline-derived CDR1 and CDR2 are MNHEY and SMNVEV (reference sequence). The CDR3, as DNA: TGTGCCAGCAGCCAAGGGGGGACCCAGTACTTC. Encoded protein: CASSQGGTQYF.

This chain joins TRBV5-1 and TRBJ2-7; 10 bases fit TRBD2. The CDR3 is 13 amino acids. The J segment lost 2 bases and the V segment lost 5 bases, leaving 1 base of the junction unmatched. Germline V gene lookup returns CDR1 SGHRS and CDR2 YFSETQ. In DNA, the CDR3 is TGCGCCAGCAGACTAGCGGGGACCTACGAGCAGTACTTC. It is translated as CASRLAGTYEQYF.

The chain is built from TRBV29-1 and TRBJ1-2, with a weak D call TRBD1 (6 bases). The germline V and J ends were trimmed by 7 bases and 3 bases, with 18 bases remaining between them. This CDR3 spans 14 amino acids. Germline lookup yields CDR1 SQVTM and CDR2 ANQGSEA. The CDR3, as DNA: TGCAGCGCCTCGAATCAGGGGTCCTACTATGGCTACACCTTC. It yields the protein CSASNQGSYYGYTF.

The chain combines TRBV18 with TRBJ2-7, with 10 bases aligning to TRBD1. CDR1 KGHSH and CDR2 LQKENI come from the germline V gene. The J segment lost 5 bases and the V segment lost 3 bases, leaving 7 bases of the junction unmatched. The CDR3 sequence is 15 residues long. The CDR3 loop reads CASSPLGQGGHEQYF. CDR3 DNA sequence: TGTGCCAGCTCACCTCTTGGACAGGGGGGCCACGAGCAGTACTTC.

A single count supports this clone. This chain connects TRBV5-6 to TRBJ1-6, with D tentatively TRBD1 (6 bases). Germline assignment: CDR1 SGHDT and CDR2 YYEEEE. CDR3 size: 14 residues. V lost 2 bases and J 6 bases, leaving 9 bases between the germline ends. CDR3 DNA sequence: TGTGCCAGCAGCTTCACAGGGCTTAATTCACCCCTCCACTTT. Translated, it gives CASSFTGLNSPLHF.

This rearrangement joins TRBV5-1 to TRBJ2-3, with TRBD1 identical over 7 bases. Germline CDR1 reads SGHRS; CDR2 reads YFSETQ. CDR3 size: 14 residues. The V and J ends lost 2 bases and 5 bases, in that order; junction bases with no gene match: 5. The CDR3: CASSLRGHGDTQYF. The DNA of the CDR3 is TGCGCCAGCAGCTTAAGGGGGCATGGAGATACGCAGTATTTT. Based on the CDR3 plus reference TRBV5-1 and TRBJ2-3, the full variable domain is KAGVTQTPRYLIKTRGQQVTLSCSPISGHRSVSWYQQTPGQGLQFLFEYFSETQRNKGNFPGRFSGRQFSNSRSEMNVSTLELGDSALYLCASSLRGHGDTQYFGPGTRLTVL.

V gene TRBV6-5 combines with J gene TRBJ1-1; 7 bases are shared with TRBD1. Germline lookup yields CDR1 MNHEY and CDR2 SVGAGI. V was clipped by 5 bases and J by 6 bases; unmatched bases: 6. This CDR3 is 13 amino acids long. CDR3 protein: CASSPGQIPEAFF. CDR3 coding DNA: TGTGCCAGCAGTCCGGGACAGATACCTGAAGCTTTCTTT.

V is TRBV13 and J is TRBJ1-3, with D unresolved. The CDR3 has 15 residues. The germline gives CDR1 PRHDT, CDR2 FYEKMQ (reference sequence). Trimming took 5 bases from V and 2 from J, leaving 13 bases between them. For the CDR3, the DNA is TGTGCCAGCAGCGGAGACCGGGAGGCTGGAAACACCATATATTTT. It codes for CASSGDREAGNTIYF.

DNA of the CDR3: TGCGCCAGCAGCTCCGGGACAGGGGGTGTGCAGTATTTT. It yields the protein CASSSGTGGVQYF. This chain links TRBV5-1 with TRBJ2-3, with TRBD1 matching 11 bases. Trimming removed 3 bases from V and 11 bases from J; junction bases left unmatched: 5. The CDR3 has 13 amino acids. CDR1 and CDR2 (germline): SGHRS, YFSETQ.

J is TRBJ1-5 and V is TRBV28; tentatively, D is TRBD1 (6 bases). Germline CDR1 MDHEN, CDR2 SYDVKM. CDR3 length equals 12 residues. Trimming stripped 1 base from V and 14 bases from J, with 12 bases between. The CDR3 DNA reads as TGTGCCAGCAGTTTATTTGCACAGGGAAAGCATTTT. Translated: CASSLFAQGKHF.

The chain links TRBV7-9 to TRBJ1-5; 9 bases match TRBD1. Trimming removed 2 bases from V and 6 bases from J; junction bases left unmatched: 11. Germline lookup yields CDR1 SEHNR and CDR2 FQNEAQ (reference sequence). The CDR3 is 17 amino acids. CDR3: CASSLSGNRGRGQPQHF. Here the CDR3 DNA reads TGTGCCAGCAGCTTATCGGGAAACAGGGGGCGAGGTCAGCCCCAGCATTTT. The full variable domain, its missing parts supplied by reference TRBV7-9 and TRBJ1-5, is DTGVSQNPRHKITKRGQNVTFRCDPISEHNRLYWYRQTLGQGPEFLTYFQNEAQLEKSRLLSDRFSAERPKGSFSTLEIQRTEQGDSAMYLCASSLSGNRGRGQPQHFGDGTRLSIL.